The clone carrying this T cell receptor (beta chain) was seen only a few times. The germline gives CDR1 SGHRS, CDR2 YFSETQ. The CDR3 consists of 15 residues. Losses at the gene ends were 4 bases for V and 0 bases for J; bases not matched to a gene: 3. This sample stems from a study of response to subunit inactivated influenza vaccine. Each CDR3 protein is one row after TCRdb ran MiXCR on the RT-PCR reads. In the table there are about 800,000 distinct CDR3 sequences, 21% of which are singletons. The gene calls are TRBV5-1 and TRBJ2-3, with TRBD2 matching over 9 bases. The material was PBMCs from blood, obtained about 5 days after vaccination. This receptor was taken from a man between 50 and 59 years old who received an inactivated influenza vaccine. The CDR3 DNA sequence: TGCGCCAGCAGCCCCGGACTAGCGAGCACAGATACGCAGTATTTT. Translation gives CASSPGLASTDTQYF. Complete variable domain (other parts from reference TRBV5-1 and TRBJ2-3): KAGVTQTPRYLIKTRGQQVTLSCSPISGHRSVSWYQQTPGQGLQFLFEYFSETQRNKGNFPGRFSGRQFSNSRSEMNVSTLELGDSALYLCASSPGLASTDTQYFGPGTRLTVL.